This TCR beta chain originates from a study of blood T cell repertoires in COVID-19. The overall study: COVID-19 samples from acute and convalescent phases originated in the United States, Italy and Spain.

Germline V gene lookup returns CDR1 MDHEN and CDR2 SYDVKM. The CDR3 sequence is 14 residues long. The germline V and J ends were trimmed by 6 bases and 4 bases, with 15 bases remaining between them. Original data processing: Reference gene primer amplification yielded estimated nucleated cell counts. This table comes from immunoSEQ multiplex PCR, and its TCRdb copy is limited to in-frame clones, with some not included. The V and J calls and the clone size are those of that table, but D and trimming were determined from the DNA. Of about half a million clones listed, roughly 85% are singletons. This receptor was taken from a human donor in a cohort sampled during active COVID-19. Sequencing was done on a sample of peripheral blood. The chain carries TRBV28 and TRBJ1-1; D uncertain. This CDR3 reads CASSLPGLPTEAFF. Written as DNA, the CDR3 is TGTGCCAGCAGCCTACCCGGTCTTCCCACTGAAGCTTTCTTT.